Shown below are 21 T cell receptor beta chains from a single sample sequenced in a study of blood T cell repertoires in COVID-19. TCRdb's table, derived via immunoSEQ multiplex PCR, lists solely in-frame clones and lacks some. In the table there are roughly 120,000 clones, over 80% of which are singletons. Material for sequencing was peripheral blood. Receptor source: a woman between 55 and 75 years old with acute or convalescent COVID-19.

The chain joins TRBV3-1 (or the pseudogene TRBV3-2) to TRBJ2-2; the D gene is possibly TRBD2 (5 bases). From germline, CDR1 is LGHDT and CDR2 YNNKEL (reference sequence). V was shortened by 6 bases and J by 3 bases, with 11 bases between the two germline ends. This CDR3 contains 14 residues. This chain's CDR3 is CASRLRGYTGELFF. CDR3 nucleotides: TGTGCCAGCAGACTCCGGGGATACACCGGGGAGCTGTTTTTT.

This clone was counted only a few times. The CDR3 region has the DNA TGTGCCAGCAGCTTAGACAGGGAAGGCTACACCTTC. It is translated as CASSLDREGYTF. The gene calls are TRBV11-2 and TRBJ1-2; the D gene is possibly TRBD1 (5 bases). The germline CDR1 and CDR2 sequences are SGHAT and FQNNGV. CDR3 length: 12 amino acids. V gave up 0 bases and J gave up 8 bases, with 7 bases separating them.

The chain joins TRBV28 to TRBJ1-4, with D possibly matching TRBD1 (5 bases). CDR1 is MDHEN and CDR2 is SYDVKM in the germline V gene. Trimming shortened V by 3 bases and J by 8 bases, and 13 bases separated the two germline ends. This CDR3 is 14 amino acids long. The CDR3 loop reads CASSFTSSGEKLFF. The CDR3 DNA follows: TGTGCCAGCAGTTTCACTTCCTCAGGGGAAAAACTGTTTTTT.

The V and J genes are TRBV28 and TRBJ2-1; the D gene is possibly TRBD1 (6 bases). Germline CDR1 reads MDHEN; CDR2 reads SYDVKM. The CDR3 has 12 residues. The V end was cut by 11 bases, the J end by 9 bases, with 17 bases between. The CDR3 sequence: CAGNRVKGEQFF. The CDR3 bases are TGTGCCGGGAACAGGGTTAAGGGTGAGCAGTTCTTC.

The chain links TRBV19 to TRBJ1-3; D may be TRBD1 (5 bases). This CDR3 spans 15 amino acids. V was shortened by 10 bases and J by 0 bases, with 16 bases between the two germline ends. The germline gives CDR1 LNHDA, CDR2 SQIVND (reference sequence). The CDR3 bases are TGTGCCACTAGAACAGACAGCTTCTCTGGAAACACCATATATTTT. Protein product: CATRTDSFSGNTIYF.

This clone has a single count. V and J are TRBV28 and TRBJ1-5; D might be TRBD1 (5 bases). CDR1 and CDR2 from the germline V gene are MDHEN and SYDVKM. V was trimmed by 10 bases and J by 0 bases, leaving 16 bases between them. CDR3 length: 15 residues. The CDR3 DNA reads TGTGCCACCCAACACAGGTCCAATAGCAATCAGCCCCAGCATTTT. Residues: CATQHRSNSNQPQHF.

As DNA, the CDR3 is TGTGCCATCAGTGGACTAGCGGGGCTACAAGAGACCCAGTACTTC. As protein: CAISGLAGLQETQYF. The chain is built from TRBV10-3 and TRBJ2-5, with 11 bases lining up with TRBD2. The germline V gene encodes CDR1 ENHRY and CDR2 SYGVKD. The junction had 3 bases not matched to a gene; V was cut back by 4 bases and J by 2 bases. This CDR3 region has 15 residues.

This sequence joins TRBV30 and TRBJ1-2; 7 bases agree with TRBD1. The junction had 11 bases not matched to a gene; V was cut back by 5 bases and J by 8 bases. Germline assignment: CDR1 GTSNPN and CDR2 SVGIG (reference sequence). This CDR3 spans 13 amino acids. CDR3 coding DNA: TGTGCCTGGCACCTCACAGGGGAGTTCGGCTACACCTTC. Amino acid sequence: CAWHLTGEFGYTF.

The chain links TRBV11-2 to TRBJ1-4, with a tentative D call TRBD1 (5 bases). The V end lost 2 bases, the J end lost 5 bases, and 9 bases lay between the germline ends. The CDR3 has 14 amino acids. CDR1 and CDR2 (germline): SGHAT, FQNNGV. Here the CDR3 DNA reads TGTGCCAGCAGCTTATCTCAGGGAAATGAAAAACTGTTTTTT. Protein product: CASSLSQGNEKLFF.

This clone occurred a few times. The V gene is TRBV11-3, the J gene TRBJ2-2; D not resolved. Germline V CDR1 and CDR2: SGHNT, YENEEA. This CDR3 has 13 amino acids. The ends were cut back, 5 bases at V and 1 base at J, with 5 bases in the middle. CDR3 nucleotides: TGTGCCAGCAGCGCGAGGAACACCGGGGAGCTGTTTTTT. This sequence encodes CASSARNTGELFF.

This clone has more than one count but fewer than ten. The chain combines TRBV10-3 with TRBJ2-5, with 8 positions matching TRBD1. V trimming: 8 bases; J trimming: 7 bases; junction bases outside the gene matches: 12. There are 14 residues in the CDR3. CDR1 ENHRY and CDR2 SYGVKD come from the germline V gene. The CDR3 loop reads CAISDRGRRGTQYF. The CDR3 DNA reads TGTGCCATCTCCGACAGGGGTCGGAGGGGGACCCAGTACTTC.

The V and J genes are TRBV27 and TRBJ2-7; D remains ambiguous. Germline loops: CDR1 MNHEY, CDR2 SMNVEV (reference sequence). V lost 6 bases and J 0 bases, leaving 9 bases between the germline ends. CDR3 length equals 13 residues. The CDR3 here is CASSRQNSYEQYF. The CDR3 DNA follows: TGTGCCAGCAGCCGTCAGAACTCCTACGAGCAGTACTTC.

The chain links TRBV5-4 to TRBJ1-1; 7 bases fit TRBD1. CDR1 is SGHNT and CDR2 is YYREEE in the germline V gene (reference sequence). V trimming: 0 bases; J trimming: 11 bases; junction bases outside the gene matches: 16. This CDR3 spans 16 amino acids. In DNA form, the CDR3 reads TGTGCCAGCAGCTTGGCGGCGGACAGGCAAACGTTAAGGGCTTTCTTT. Residues: CASSLAADRQTLRAFF.

This clone was seen a few times. This chain connects TRBV27 to TRBJ2-3; 12 bases agree with TRBD2. The V and J ends lost 6 bases and 6 bases, in that order; junction bases with no gene match: 19. The CDR3 totals 19 residues. Per the germline V gene, CDR1 is MNHEY and CDR2 is SMNVEV (reference sequence). The CDR3 sequence: CASSYLTGLAGPFEDTQYF. The CDR3 bases are TGTGCCAGCAGCTACTTAACGGGACTAGCGGGTCCCTTCGAGGATACGCAGTATTTT.

By frequency in the sample, this clone is medium-sized. The rearrangement joins TRBV4-3 to TRBJ1-1, with 9 bases aligning to TRBD1. The CDR3 consists of 15 residues. Trimming cost V 0 bases and J 8 bases; bases outside gene matches: 7. Per germline, CDR1 LGHNA and CDR2 YSLEER. This CDR3 reads CASSQEGTGFDEAFF. The CDR3 DNA reads TGCGCCAGCAGCCAAGAAGGGACAGGGTTTGACGAAGCTTTCTTT.

The rearrangement joins TRBV7-9 to TRBJ2-5, with D maybe TRBD1 (5 bases). The germline gives CDR1 SEHNR, CDR2 FQNEAQ (reference sequence). V lost 1 base to trimming and J lost 5 bases, with 8 bases between them. This CDR3 comprises 13 residues. The CDR3 spells CASSLDRWETQYF. CDR3 nucleotide sequence: TGTGCCAGCAGCTTAGACAGGTGGGAGACCCAGTACTTC.

This chain joins TRBV7-3 and TRBJ2-3; 9 nucleotides match TRBD2. Trimming removed 4 bases from V and 6 bases from J; junction bases left unmatched: 8. CDR1 is SGHTA, CDR2 FQGTGA, per germline. The CDR3 is made up of 15 amino acids. CDR3 bases: TGTGCCAGCAGCTCGCGGGGGGGCTGGTCGGATACGCAGTATTTT. This codes for CASSSRGGWSDTQYF.

The chain uses TRBV7-2 and TRBJ2-2; D remains unclear. Deletions cut 1 base from V and 6 bases from J, with 6 bases between. Looked up from germline, CDR1 is SGHTA and CDR2 is FQGNSA. The CDR3 consists of 13 residues. The CDR3 loop is CASSLVEAGELFF. CDR3 bases: TGTGCCAGCAGCTTAGTAGAAGCCGGGGAGCTGTTTTTT.

This chain links TRBV18 with TRBJ1-5; D is unclear. V was trimmed by 6 bases and J by 4 bases, leaving 13 bases between them. Per germline, CDR1 KGHSH and CDR2 LQKENI. The CDR3 is 14 amino acids. In DNA, the CDR3 is TGTGCCAGCTCTCGTCAGGCCCCGAATCAGCCCCAGCATTTT. Its translation: CASSRQAPNQPQHF. Combining the CDR3 with reference TRBV18 and TRBJ1-5 gives the whole variable domain NAGVMQNPRHLVRRRGQEARLRCSPMKGHSHVYWYRQLPEEGLKFMVYLQKENIIDESGMPKERFSAEFPKEGPSILRIQQVVRGDSAAYFCASSRQAPNQPQHFGDGTRLSIL.

The chain uses TRBV6-4 and TRBJ2-1; a possible D gene is TRBD2 (6 bases). The CDR3 has 13 residues. Germline V CDR1 and CDR2: MRHNA, SNTAGT. V was trimmed by 4 bases and J by 9 bases, leaving 13 bases between them. As DNA, the CDR3 is TGTGCCAGCAGTGCTCGGGAGAACACTGAGCAGTTCTTC. Amino acid sequence: CASSARENTEQFF.

The chain combines TRBV5-4 with TRBJ1-2; 7 bases line up with TRBD1. The V gene end was trimmed by 2 bases and the J gene end by 4 bases; junction bases not matched to a gene: 14. There are 17 residues in the CDR3. CDR1 is SGHNT, CDR2 YYREEE, per germline (reference sequence). The DNA for the CDR3 is TGTGCCAGCAGCTTAGGGGGCAGGGGGATAAAGGCCTATGGCTACACCTTC. Translating gives CASSLGGRGIKAYGYTF.